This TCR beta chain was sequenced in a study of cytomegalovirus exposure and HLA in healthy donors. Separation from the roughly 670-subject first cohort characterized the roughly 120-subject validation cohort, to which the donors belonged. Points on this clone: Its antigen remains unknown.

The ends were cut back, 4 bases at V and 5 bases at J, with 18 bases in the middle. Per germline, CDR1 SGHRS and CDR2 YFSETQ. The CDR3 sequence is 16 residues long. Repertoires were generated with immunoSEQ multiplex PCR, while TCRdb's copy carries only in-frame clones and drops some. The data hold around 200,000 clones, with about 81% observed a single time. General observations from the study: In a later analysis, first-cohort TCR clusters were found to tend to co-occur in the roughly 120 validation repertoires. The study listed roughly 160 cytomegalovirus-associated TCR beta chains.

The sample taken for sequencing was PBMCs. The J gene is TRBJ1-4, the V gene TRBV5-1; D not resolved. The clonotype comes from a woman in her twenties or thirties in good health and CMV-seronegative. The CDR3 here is CASSPGWEPLNEKLFF. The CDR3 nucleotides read TGCGCCAGCAGCCCCGGATGGGAGCCGTTAAATGAAAAACTGTTTTTT.